This TCR beta chain was obtained from a study of shared clonotypes between healthy human individuals. Profiling relied on immunoSEQ multiplex PCR, and the TCRdb table lists in-frame clones only, not all of them. The sample has 760,000 or so clones; just over 95% are singletons. V trimming: 0 bases; J trimming: 4 bases; junction bases outside the gene matches: 6. CDR1 SGHDT and CDR2 YYEEEE come from the germline V gene. The CDR3 runs 16 residues. Cells designated naive CD8 were CD45RO-negative and were positively selected for CCR7, with terminally differentiated effector memory CD45RA+ cells excluded.

The V gene is TRBV5-6, the J gene TRBJ2-5; 10 bases agree with TRBD2. The receptor's source is a young man in good health. Sequencing used naive CD8+ T cells sorted from blood. The CDR3 sequence is CASSLGLAGVRETQYF. The DNA for the CDR3 is TGTGCCAGCAGCTTGGGGCTAGCGGGAGTAAGAGAGACCCAGTACTTC. Full variable domain (remainder filled in from reference TRBV5-6 and TRBJ2-5): DAGVTQSPTHLIKTRGQQVTLRCSPKSGHDTVSWYQQALGQGPQFIFQYYEEEERQRGNFPDRFSGHQFPNYSSELNVNALLLGDSALYLCASSLGLAGVRETQYFGPGTRLLVL.